The present entry profiles one TCR beta chain with its context. With random hexamers, reverse transcription was performed on roughly 0.5 to 1 ug of RNA. Via MiXCR, TCRdb re-called the immunoSEQ multiplex PCR reads, giving one row per CDR3 protein. The sample holds under 200,000 distinct CDR3 sequences, roughly 95% seen once. This specimen comes from a study of CD8 T cells in Susac syndrome. The germline V gene encodes CDR1 MGHRA and CDR2 YSYEKL. V lost 3 bases and J lost 6; bases outside the gene matches: 5. The CDR3 spans 15 residues. This clonotype originated in a human donor with Susac syndrome. The V and J genes are TRBV4-1 and TRBJ2-1, with 10 bases matching TRBD2. The material sequenced was CD4+ T cells from PBMCs. The chain's CDR3 is CASSQLAGVANEQFF. DNA of the CDR3: TGCGCCAGCAGCCAGCTAGCGGGAGTGGCCAATGAGCAGTTCTTC.